A selection of T cell receptor beta chains follows, all from one sample in a study of early T cells in non-severe SARS-CoV-2 infection. Each CDR3 protein gets one entry after TCRdb re-called the 5' RACE reads with MiXCR. The table lists 60,000 to 70,000 distinct CDR3 sequences, 4.9% of them singletons. Sequencing was carried out using whole blood. Receptors originate from an adult who was a healthcare worker with PCR-confirmed SARS-CoV-2 infection or an uninfected control (not recorded which). The CDR3 runs from the conserved cysteine through the conserved F or W. D genes are given only for firm matches. Where a row states a size, it is once, few, many or the class of an expanded clone; other rows omit it.

abundance	v_gene	d_gene	j_gene	CDR3aa	CDR3nt
many	TRBV10-3	TRBD1	TRBJ1-2	CAISESGQGHYGYTF	TGTGCCATCAGTGAGTCTGGACAGGGCCACTATGGCTACACCTTC
-	TRBV5-8	-	TRBJ2-3	CASSFRPDTQYF	TGTGCCAGCAGCTTCCGCCCAGATACGCAGTATTTT
few	TRBV7-2	-	TRBJ2-7	CASSSPGTLYEQYF	TGTGCCAGCAGCTCCCCCGGGACTCTATACGAGCAGTACTTC
many	TRBV7-2	TRBD2	TRBJ2-3	CASSPEGLAEDTQYF	TGTGCCAGCAGCCCAGAGGGACTAGCTGAGGATACGCAGTATTTT
few	TRBV7-9	-	TRBJ2-3	CASRVGYPTDTQYF	TGTGCCAGCAGAGTAGGATATCCCACAGATACGCAGTATTTT
-	TRBV18	TRBD1	TRBJ2-1	CASSPTTGTNEQFF	TGTGCCAGCTCACCCACGACAGGGACCAATGAGCAGTTCTTC
many	TRBV3-1	TRBD2	TRBJ2-7	CASSILAGPAAEQYF	TGTGCCAGCAGTATACTAGCGGGCCCGGCAGCGGAGCAGTACTTC
many	TRBV14	TRBD2	TRBJ2-7	CASSPSPGLGGHEQYF	TGTGCCAGCAGCCCCTCACCGGGACTAGGAGGACACGAGCAGTACTTC
-	TRBV7-9	TRBD1	TRBJ2-2	CASSSATGAALFGGELFF	TGTGCCAGCAGCTCCGCTACAGGGGCCGCCCTTTTTGGCGGGGAGCTGTTTTTT
-	TRBV7-9	-	TRBJ1-2	CASSLALANYGYTF	TGTGCCAGCAGCTTAGCTCTGGCTAACTATGGCTACACCTTC
many	TRBV19	TRBD1	TRBJ2-7	CASSRTGGIEQYF	TGTGCCAGTAGTAGGACAGGGGGCATCGAGCAGTACTTC
few	TRBV6-5	TRBD1	TRBJ1-6	CASSPIPGQGLSSYNSPLHF	TGTGCCAGCAGCCCAATTCCGGGACAGGGGCTTAGCTCCTATAATTCACCCCTCCACTTT
few	TRBV18	-	TRBJ1-1	CASSPPSGMNTEAFF	TGTGCCAGCTCGCCTCCCTCGGGGATGAACACTGAAGCTTTCTTT
many	TRBV4-2	-	TRBJ2-3	CASSQVGPDTQYF	TGTGCCAGCAGCCAAGTGGGCCCAGATACGCAGTATTTT
few	TRBV5-1	TRBD1	TRBJ2-2	CASSPATGTVNTGELFF	TGCGCCAGCAGCCCGGCTACTGGGACAGTGAACACCGGGGAGCTGTTTTTT
-	TRBV3-1	TRBD2	TRBJ2-3	CASSQVPKTSDNPDTQYF	TGTGCCAGCAGCCAAGTACCCAAGACTAGCGATAATCCAGATACGCAGTATTTT
few	TRBV24-1	TRBD2	TRBJ2-1	CATSGRTSGCLSDEQFF	TGTGCCACCAGTGGCAGGACTAGCGGGTGTCTATCGGATGAGCAGTTCTTC
-	TRBV6-2/TRBV6-3	-	TRBJ2-3	CASSPGLSTQYF	TGTGCCAGCAGCCCCGGTCTCAGTACGCAGTATTTT
few	TRBV19	TRBD1	TRBJ1-1	CASSMDPGTGRLGYTEAFF	TGTGCCAGTAGTATGGACCCCGGGACAGGGAGGTTGGGGTACACTGAAGCTTTCTTT
many	TRBV2	-	TRBJ2-7	CASSAGRDYEQYF	TGTGCCAGCAGCGCAGGACGCGACTACGAGCAGTACTTC
few	TRBV4-2	TRBD1	TRBJ1-2	CASSQDWDSSYGYTF	TGTGCCAGCAGCCAAGATTGGGACAGTAGTTATGGCTACACCTTC
many	TRBV28	-	TRBJ2-7	CASSFFPGTSTYEQYF	TGTGCCAGCAGTTTCTTCCCCGGGACGTCGACTTACGAGCAGTACTTC
few	TRBV24-1	-	TRBJ2-7	CATSDTGDSYEQYF	TGTGCCACCAGTGACACGGGAGATTCCTACGAGCAGTACTTC
few	TRBV29-1	TRBD2	TRBJ2-7	CSLASGSWHF	TGCAGCCTAGCTAGCGGGAGTTGGCACTTC
many	TRBV19	-	TRBJ2-7	CASSLDHTYEQYF	TGTGCCAGTAGCTTGGATCATACCTACGAGCAGTACTTC
few	TRBV28	-	TRBJ2-1	CASRRASYNEQFF	TGTGCCAGCAGGAGGGCCTCCTACAATGAGCAGTTCTTC
-	TRBV12-3/TRBV12-4	TRBD1	TRBJ2-2	CASRDRTGDGELFF	TGTGCCAGCAGGGACCGGACAGGCGACGGGGAGCTGTTTTTT
many	TRBV29-1	-	TRBJ2-3	CSVDREGTDTQYF	TGCAGCGTTGACCGAGAGGGCACAGATACGCAGTATTTT
many	TRBV11-2	TRBD2	TRBJ2-1	CASSSLAGPSYNEQFF	TGTGCCAGCAGCTCATTAGCGGGGCCCTCCTACAATGAGCAGTTCTTC
-	TRBV5-4	-	TRBJ2-7	CASSWTPSSYEQYF	TGTGCCAGCAGCTGGACCCCTAGCTCCTACGAGCAGTACTTC
many	TRBV7-2	-	TRBJ2-1	CASSGDSTANEQFF	TGTGCCAGCAGTGGGGATTCGACAGCAAATGAGCAGTTCTTC
-	TRBV12-3/TRBV12-4	-	TRBJ2-3	CASSLAGPQVGGTQYF	TGTGCCAGCAGTTTAGCGGGCCCGCAGGTTGGTGGTACGCAGTATTTT
many	TRBV15	-	TRBJ2-1	CATSRDLCRTLDEQFF	TGTGCCACCAGCAGAGATCTTTGTCGAACTCTAGATGAGCAGTTCTTC
many	TRBV7-3	-	TRBJ2-1	CASSRNLAGEQFF	TGTGCCAGCAGCCGTAATCTAGCTGGTGAGCAGTTCTTC
many	TRBV4-2	TRBD1	TRBJ1-1	CASSQVGQGDTEAFF	TGTGCCAGCAGCCAAGTGGGACAGGGGGACACTGAAGCTTTCTTT
many	TRBV10-3	TRBD2	TRBJ2-2	CAISEGLAGGFTGELFF	TGTGCCATCAGTGAGGGACTAGCGGGAGGCTTTACCGGGGAGCTGTTTTTT
few	TRBV20-1	TRBD1	TRBJ2-1	CSACDRGGRMDEQFF	TGCAGTGCTTGCGACAGGGGAGGAAGGATGGATGAGCAGTTCTTC
-	TRBV6-1	-	TRBJ2-6	CASSVHPSGANVLTF	TGTGCCAGCAGTGTCCACCCCTCTGGGGCCAACGTCCTGACTTTC
-	TRBV7-9	TRBD2	TRBJ2-1	CASSLFGGLAGGNEQFF	TGTGCCAGCAGCTTATTTGGGGGACTAGCGGGAGGAAATGAGCAGTTCTTC
-	TRBV7-3	-	TRBJ1-1	CASSLSGPANTEAFF	TGTGCCAGCAGCTTATCCGGGCCAGCAAACACTGAAGCTTTCTTT
few	TRBV29-1	-	TRBJ2-1	CSPVGPYNEQFF	TGCAGCCCCGTCGGCCCTTATAATGAGCAGTTCTTC
many	TRBV3-1	-	TRBJ2-7	CASSQPHRGYEQYF	TGTGCCAGCAGCCAACCCCATAGGGGCTACGAGCAGTACTTC
many	TRBV20-1	TRBD2	TRBJ2-3	CSANNPLAGVGDTQYF	TGCAGTGCTAACAACCCTCTAGCGGGAGTTGGGGATACGCAGTATTTT
many	TRBV7-2	-	TRBJ2-1	CASSLDSHNEQFF	TGTGCCAGCAGCTTAGACTCCCACAATGAGCAGTTCTTC
many	TRBV19	-	TRBJ1-3	CASSGNTIYF	TGTGCCAGCTCTGGAAACACCATATATTTT
many	TRBV3-1	-	TRBJ2-6	CASSPTVSGANVLTF	TGTGCCAGCAGCCCTACGGTCTCTGGGGCCAACGTCCTGACTTTC